A selection of T cell receptor beta chains follows, all from one sample in a study of blood T cell repertoires in COVID-19. TCRdb's copy holds only in-frame clones and misses some; the assay was immunoSEQ multiplex PCR. The repertoire holds some 78,000 clones, with roughly 89% as singletons. The material sequenced was peripheral blood. Receptors were obtained from a woman of 80 years or more with active or convalescent COVID-19. CDR3s include the opening cysteine and the closing phenylalanine or tryptophan. Fields, in order: J gene, clone size, D gene, V gene, CDR3 DNA, CDR3 protein. D genes are given only for firm matches. For some rows the clone size is stated as once, few or many, or as a class when expanded; others skip it.

>TRBJ2-7|NA|NA|TRBV28
TGTGCCAGCAGTTTGGGGGGACAGACCTACGAGCAGTACTTC
CASSLGGQTYEQYF
>TRBJ1-5|NA|NA|TRBV28
TGTGCCAGCAGACACGGACAGCGGGAGAAGCCCCAGCATTTT
CASRHGQREKPQHF
>TRBJ1-3|NA|NA|TRBV27
TGTGCCAGCAGTGTGTCTAGTCGGGGGGCTAGTGGCACCATATATTTT
CASSVSSRGASGTIYF
>TRBJ2-7|NA|NA|TRBV15
TGTGCCACCAGCAGAGGTGGCGGGGCCCAGGCCTACGAGCAGTACTTC
CATSRGGGAQAYEQYF
>TRBJ1-1|few|NA|TRBV29-1
TGCAGCGCTGAAATAATTACTAAGAACACTGAAGCTTTCTTT
CSAEIITKNTEAFF
>TRBJ2-5|NA|NA|TRBV6-5
TGTGCCAGCGGGGCAGTGACCCAGTACTTC
CASGAVTQYF
>TRBJ2-3|NA|TRBD2|TRBV4-2
TGTGCCAGCAGCCAAGAAGGGGCTAGCGGGGGGGGCTCAGATACGCAGTATTTT
CASSQEGASGGGSDTQYF
>TRBJ2-1|NA|NA|TRBV6-5
TGTGCCAGCAGTTACCCCACCCGAGGAGATAGGAATGAGCAGTTCTTC
CASSYPTRGDRNEQFF
>TRBJ1-5|NA|TRBD1|TRBV5-1
TGCGCCAGCAGCTTGACAGGGGGCGGCAATCAGCCCCAGCATTTT
CASSLTGGGNQPQHF
>TRBJ2-1|NA|TRBD2|TRBV7-2
TGTGCCAGCAGCCTCCGGGGAGCGGGATCTTACAATGAGCAGTTCTTC
CASSLRGAGSYNEQFF
>TRBJ2-1|NA|NA|TRBV20-1
TGCAGTGCCAGAGCCCTCAATGAGCAGTTCTTC
CSARALNEQFF
>TRBJ2-1|NA|TRBD2|TRBV3-1/TRBV3-2
TGTGCCAGCAGCCCTCCCGGGGGACTAGCGGGTTTACGTGAGCAGTTCTTC
CASSPPGGLAGLREQFF
>TRBJ1-1|NA|NA|TRBV7-2
TGTGCCAGCAGCTTATCTACAGGATTGAGGACTGAAGCTTTCTTT
CASSLSTGLRTEAFF
>TRBJ1-1|NA|TRBD1|TRBV7-7
TGTGCCAGCAGCTCCTTAGAGGGGACAGCGAACACTGAAGCTTTCTTT
CASSSLEGTANTEAFF
>TRBJ1-2|NA|NA|TRBV10-3
TGTGCCATCAGTGAGGGCAGCGCCAACTATGGCTACACCTTC
CAISEGSANYGYTF
>TRBJ2-7|NA|TRBD2|TRBV4-1
TGCGCCAGCAGCCAAGATATACTAGCGGGGGCCGAGCAGTACTTC
CASSQDILAGAEQYF
>TRBJ2-2|few|NA|TRBV21-1
TGTGCCAGCAGCTCCGGGACAGAATCGTTCGCGAACACCGGGGAGCTGTTTTTT
CASSSGTESFANTGELFF
>TRBJ2-7|many|TRBD2|TRBV28
TGTGCCAGCAGTCCCGACTGGGGGGGAGAGGACGAGCAGTACTTC
CASSPDWGGEDEQYF
>TRBJ1-4|NA|NA|TRBV2
TGTGCCAGAGGGAGGGGACGGGGTGAAAAACTGTTTTTT
CARGRGRGEKLFF
>TRBJ2-3|NA|TRBD1|TRBV7-9
TGTGCCAGCAGCCCCAAGGGACAGAGCACAGATACGCAGTATTTT
CASSPKGQSTDTQYF
>TRBJ2-5|few|NA|TRBV7-2
TGTGCCAGCAGCCTCAGACAGGAAGAGACCCAGTACTTC
CASSLRQEETQYF
>TRBJ2-7|NA|NA|TRBV10-3
TGTGCCATCAGTCCTCGGACAGTATTCTACGAGCAGTACTTC
CAISPRTVFYEQYF
>TRBJ2-5|NA|TRBD1|TRBV25-1
TGTGCCAGCAGTGATTACTCCGGGACAGGGGGGACCCAGTACTTC
CASSDYSGTGGTQYF
>TRBJ1-1|NA|NA|TRBV7-8
TGTGCCAGCAGCCCCAGGAACACTGAAGCTTTCTTT
CASSPRNTEAFF
>TRBJ1-2|NA|TRBD1|TRBV6-5
TGTGCCAGCAGCCCAGGGGGCTATGGCTACACCTTC
CASSPGGYGYTF
>TRBJ1-2|NA|NA|TRBV12-2
TGTGCAAGTCGCTTTCCCGGACAGGGAGGCGACGGCTACACCTTC
CASRFPGQGGDGYTF
>TRBJ1-1|once|TRBD1|TRBV7-2
TGTGCCAGCAGCTTAGTTGGGACAGGGACAACTGAAGCTTTCTTT
CASSLVGTGTTEAFF
>TRBJ2-3|NA|NA|TRBV5-4
TGTGCCAGCAGCTTGGGCGGAGTGGGCACAGATACGCAGTATTTT
CASSLGGVGTDTQYF
>TRBJ1-1|NA|TRBD1|TRBV30
TGTGCCTGGAACCTGGGACAGGGGAGGACTGAAGCTTTCTTT
CAWNLGQGRTEAFF
>TRBJ2-1|NA|TRBD1|TRBV7-9
TGTGCCAGCAGCTTAACCGGGACAGGGGCCTACAATGAGCAGTTCTTC
CASSLTGTGAYNEQFF
>TRBJ2-5|NA|TRBD1|TRBV24-1
TGTGCCACCAGTGATCCCTTCCGGGACAGGGCTGGCCAAGAGACCCAGTACTTC
CATSDPFRDRAGQETQYF
>TRBJ2-7|NA|TRBD2|TRBV25-1
TGTGCCAGCAGTGGGTCGGGAGGGAAAAAACACGAGCAGTACTTC
CASSGSGGKKHEQYF
>TRBJ2-7|NA|TRBD2|TRBV28
TGTGCCAGCGCCACTTTAGCGGGAGGTGGGAACGAGCAGTACTTC
CASATLAGGGNEQYF
>TRBJ2-5|NA|NA|TRBV5-4
TGTGCAAATGCCAAGGACAGCCAAGAGACCCAGTACTTC
CANAKDSQETQYF
>TRBJ2-3|NA|NA|TRBV28
TGTGCCAGCAGTTTAATCTACACAGATACGCAGTATTTT
CASSLIYTDTQYF
>TRBJ2-5|medium-sized|TRBD1|TRBV6-4
TGTGCCAGCAGTGATGCGGGGACAGGGGGGGCGGAGACCCAGTACTTC
CASSDAGTGGAETQYF
>TRBJ2-7|few|TRBD1|TRBV6-6
TGTGCCAGTACCGATCCGGGACAGGGGTCCTACGAGCAGTACTTC
CASTDPGQGSYEQYF
>TRBJ1-2|NA|NA|TRBV28
TGTGCCAGCACTGAGGGAGGATATGGCTACACCTTC
CASTEGGYGYTF
>TRBJ1-2|NA|TRBD1|TRBV6-2/TRBV6-3
TGTGCCAGCAGTGGGACAGGGAGGGGCTATGGCTACACCTTC
CASSGTGRGYGYTF
>TRBJ2-1|NA|TRBD2|TRBV7-9
TGTGCCAGCAGCTTAGCGGGGGGACTAGCGGGAGCCAATGAGCAGTTCTTC
CASSLAGGLAGANEQFF
>TRBJ2-7|NA|NA|TRBV20-1
TGCAGTGCTAGAGTCAGCTACGAGCAGTACTTC
CSARVSYEQYF
>TRBJ1-2|NA|NA|TRBV19
TGTGCCAGTAGTGCACAGGGAGAGCATGGCTACACCTTC
CASSAQGEHGYTF
>TRBJ2-7|NA|NA|TRBV5-1
TGCGCCAGCAGCTCTGGGGGGACAGCGAGCGAGCAGTACTTC
CASSSGGTASEQYF
>TRBJ1-2|NA|TRBD1|TRBV6-5
TGTGCCAGCAGTTACCGCGGGACAGGGGGCTATGGCTACACCTTC
CASSYRGTGGYGYTF
>TRBJ1-2|few|NA|TRBV2
TGTGCCAGCAGTCCTAAGGGGGGGCAGGGGAGCACCTTC
CASSPKGGQGSTF
>TRBJ2-1|NA|TRBD2|TRBV6-5
TGTGCCAGCTCGGGAGGTTACAATGAGCAGTTCTTC
CASSGGYNEQFF
>TRBJ1-4|once|NA|TRBV30
TGTGCCTGGAGTGTACTGCGAGGATCGGAAAAACTGTTTTTT
CAWSVLRGSEKLFF
>TRBJ2-1|NA|TRBD1|TRBV5-4
TGTGCCAGCAGCCAGGACAGGACCTCCTACAATGAGCAGTTCTTC
CASSQDRTSYNEQFF
>TRBJ2-7|once|TRBD2|TRBV29-1
TGCAGCGTCGGACTAGCGGGAGGGCCTGAAGAGCAGTACTTC
CSVGLAGGPEEQYF
>TRBJ2-5|NA|TRBD2|TRBV19
TGTGCCAGTAGTATTGGTGCGGGAGTAGGGACCCAGTACTTC
CASSIGAGVGTQYF
>TRBJ2-3|NA|TRBD2|TRBV28
TGTGCCAGCAGTTCCCGACTAGCCCCAGATACGCAGTATTTT
CASSSRLAPDTQYF
>TRBJ1-2|few|NA|TRBV9
TGTGCCAGCAGCGTAGCTTCGGGGGCTAACTATGGCTACACCTTC
CASSVASGANYGYTF
>TRBJ2-7|NA|NA|TRBV27
TGTGCCAGCAGCACAACGAGGAGGGGCTCCTACGAGCAGTACTTC
CASSTTRRGSYEQYF
>TRBJ2-7|NA|TRBD2|TRBV7-2
TGTGCCAGCAGCTTAGTGGCTAGCGGCCACTACGAGCAGTACTTC
CASSLVASGHYEQYF